These T cell receptor beta chains were read from a single sample in a study of T-cell memory formation after mild COVID-19. Using its own MiXCR run on the 5' RACE reads, TCRdb lists one record per CDR3 protein. The data contain 120,000 to 150,000 distinct CDR3 sequences, 15% to 20% of them singletons. Source material: PBMCs or a T cell subset sorted from them (not recorded which). The source is an adult woman who had mild COVID-19 (a few samples of this study predate the infection). Cell type and time point are not known. The CDR3 runs from the conserved cysteine through the conserved F or W. The D gene is left open where the match is weak. Where a row states a size, it is once, few, many or the class of an expanded clone; other rows omit it.

j_call d_call v_call clone_size cdr3_nt cdr3_aa
TRBJ2-5 . TRBV7-2 . TGTGCCAGCAGCTCGAGACGGCAAGAGACCCAGTACTTC CASSSRRQETQYF
TRBJ2-7 . TRBV4-2 few TGTGCCAGCAGCCAAGATCTAGCGCCCGCCTACGAGCAGTACTTC CASSQDLAPAYEQYF
TRBJ1-2 . TRBV18 . TGTGCCAGCTCACTTGGACAGATGGAGTATGGCTACACCTTC CASSLGQMEYGYTF
TRBJ1-2 . TRBV12-3/TRBV12-4 . TGTGCCAGCAGTTTAGGGGGGACTCTCACTAACTATGGCTACACCTTC CASSLGGTLTNYGYTF
TRBJ2-7 . TRBV5-1 few TGCGCCAGCAGCTTGGGTTTCGGGGGATCCGAGCAGTACTTC CASSLGFGGSEQYF
TRBJ2-2 TRBD1 TRBV18 . TGTGCCAGCTCACCGGACAGGGGAGGAACCGGGGAGCTGTTTTTT CASSPDRGGTGELFF
TRBJ1-1 TRBD1 TRBV7-9 . TGTGCCAGCAGCTCACCCCCGGGACAGGGGAACACTGAAGCTTTCTTT CASSSPPGQGNTEAFF
TRBJ1-3 . TRBV7-2 . TGTGCCAGCAGCAAAGGCGGGTCTGTGGCTGGAAACACCATATATTTT CASSKGGSVAGNTIYF
TRBJ2-2 . TRBV5-4 . TGTGCCAGCAGCCCCCAGGGAGGAGTCACCGGGGAGCTGTTTTTT CASSPQGGVTGELFF
TRBJ1-1 . TRBV12-3/TRBV12-4 few TGTGCCAGCAGTTTGCCCGGGAGGAGAACTGAAGCTTTCTTT CASSLPGRRTEAFF
TRBJ1-5 TRBD1 TRBV4-2 few TGTGCCAGCAGCCAAGAGAGGGGACAGTTTAATCAGCCCCAGCATTTT CASSQERGQFNQPQHF
TRBJ1-2 TRBD1 TRBV12-3/TRBV12-4 . TGTGCCAGCAGCACTGACAGGGTCTATGGCTACACCTTC CASSTDRVYGYTF
TRBJ1-2 . TRBV3-1 . TGTGCCAGCAGCCAAGTAAAAACGGATATGACCTTC CASSQVKTDMTF
TRBJ1-2 . TRBV10-3 . TGTGCCATCAGTGAGAGGGCGCATGGCTACACCTTC CAISERAHGYTF
TRBJ2-7 TRBD1 TRBV29-1 few TGCAGCGTCGGACAGGGTCCCAACTCCTACGAGCAGTACTTC CSVGQGPNSYEQYF
TRBJ1-1 . TRBV6-2/TRBV6-3 few TGTGCCAGCAGTTATGTGAACACTGAAGCTTTCTTT CASSYVNTEAFF
TRBJ1-1 . TRBV7-9 few TGTGCCAGCAGCTTTCAAGGGGCGGGCACTGAAGCTTTCTTT CASSFQGAGTEAFF
TRBJ2-1 TRBD2 TRBV2 . TGTGCCAGCAGTGGTCTAGCGGGGGTGGATGAGCAGTTCTTC CASSGLAGVDEQFF
TRBJ2-5 . TRBV7-2 many TGTGCCAGCAGCTTAGAGGGGGGGCGGAAGACCCAGTACTTC CASSLEGGRKTQYF
TRBJ1-5 . TRBV5-1 . TGCGCCAGCAGTCCTTGGGCAGGAAATCAGCCCCAGCATTTT CASSPWAGNQPQHF
TRBJ2-3 . TRBV7-2 . TGTGCCAGCAGCTTAGGGTGGTTATCCACAGATACGCAGTATTTT CASSLGWLSTDTQYF
TRBJ2-7 TRBD2 TRBV9 . TGTGCCAGCAGCGCGGACCGTTTAGCGGGGGGCGACGAGCAGTACTTC CASSADRLAGGDEQYF
TRBJ2-1 . TRBV27 few TGTGCCAGCAGCCCAACCTCCAGCGCCGGGTTATACAATGAGCAGTTCTTC CASSPTSSAGLYNEQFF
TRBJ1-2 . TRBV5-1 many TGCGCCAGCAGCCAACTTACCCCGGACTATGGCTACACCTTC CASSQLTPDYGYTF
TRBJ2-5 . TRBV29-1 few TGCAGCGCCGGGACACGACAAGAGACCCAGTACTTC CSAGTRQETQYF
TRBJ2-7 TRBD1 TRBV20-1 few TGCAGTGCTAGCGGGACAGGGACCTACGAGCAGTACTTC CSASGTGTYEQYF
TRBJ1-6 . TRBV20-1 . TGCAGTGCGAGGTCCTCTGGGGGTAATTCACCCCTCCACTTT CSARSSGGNSPLHF
TRBJ2-2 . TRBV18 . TGTGCCAGCTCACCACGATGGGGCGGAAGCACCGGGGAGCTGTTTTTT CASSPRWGGSTGELFF
TRBJ2-7 . TRBV4-3 . TGCGCCAGCAGCCAAGATAATCGAAGGGCCTACGAGCAGTACTTC CASSQDNRRAYEQYF
TRBJ1-5 TRBD1 TRBV20-1 . TGCAGTGCTAGAGATCGGGACAGGGGCTCGATTTTTGGCAATCAGCCCCAGCATTTT CSARDRDRGSIFGNQPQHF
TRBJ2-1 . TRBV18 . TGTGCCAGCTCATCAACAGGGACTAATGAGCAGTTCTTC CASSSTGTNEQFF
TRBJ1-2 TRBD1 TRBV3-1 few TGTGCCAGCAGCCACCTCTCGGACAGGGTGTATGGCTACACCTTC CASSHLSDRVYGYTF
TRBJ2-3 TRBD1 TRBV7-3 many TGTGCCAGCAGCCCAGGACAGGGATCAGATACGCAGTATTTT CASSPGQGSDTQYF
TRBJ1-1 . TRBV5-6 many TGTGCCAGCAGCCCGGAGGAGGTGGGGGCCCCTTTGAACACTGAAGCTTTCTTT CASSPEEVGAPLNTEAFF
TRBJ2-1 . TRBV24-1 . TGTGCCACCAGGATGGGTGGCAGTGGGAGTAATGAGCAGTTCTTC CATRMGGSGSNEQFF
TRBJ2-3 . TRBV12-3/TRBV12-4 . TGTGCCAGCATCAAGGAGGTTAGCGGAGATACGCAGTATTTT CASIKEVSGDTQYF
TRBJ2-7 TRBD2 TRBV5-1 many TGCGCCAGCAGCCCCACTGCAGGGAGGGGCTCCTACGAGCAGTACTTC CASSPTAGRGSYEQYF
TRBJ2-1 . TRBV20-1 few TGCAGTGCTCCAGTTGCTGAGCAGTTCTTC CSAPVAEQFF
TRBJ1-1 . TRBV6-5 . TGTGCCAGCAGTTACTTAAGGGACACTGAAGCTTTCTTT CASSYLRDTEAFF
TRBJ2-5 . TRBV5-1 many TGCGCCAGCAGCTTGGCTGGGACAAAAGAGACCCAGTACTTC CASSLAGTKETQYF
TRBJ2-7 . TRBV6-5 few TGTGCCAGCAGTTACCTTAGGGGCGGGCATTTGTCCTACGAGCAGTACTTC CASSYLRGGHLSYEQYF
TRBJ2-1 TRBD2 TRBV6-5 few TGTGCCAGCAGTTCCAACGGACTAGCGGGAGTAAGAGAGCAGTTCTTC CASSSNGLAGVREQFF
TRBJ2-2 TRBD1 TRBV5-4 . TGTGCCAGCAGCCTTCTAGACAGGGTTGCCGGGGAGCTGTTTTTT CASSLLDRVAGELFF
TRBJ2-6 . TRBV6-5 many TGTGCCAGCAGTTACTTGGGCAGACTAGACTCTGGGGCCAACGTCCTGACTTTC CASSYLGRLDSGANVLTF
TRBJ2-5 TRBD1 TRBV5-5 many TGTGCCAGCAGCTCCGGGACAGCCACGTCGGGGACCCAGTACTTC CASSSGTATSGTQYF
TRBJ1-2 . TRBV10-3 few TGTGCCATCAGTGAAGTGTACAGCGCTAAACAGAACTATGGCTACACCTTC CAISEVYSAKQNYGYTF
TRBJ2-5 TRBD2 TRBV5-1 few TGCGCCAGCAGCTCGGCCGGACTAGCGGAGACCCAGTACTTC CASSSAGLAETQYF
TRBJ2-3 . TRBV21-1 . TGTGCCAGCAGCTTCGACACCACAGATACGCAGTATTTT CASSFDTTDTQYF
TRBJ2-7 TRBD1 TRBV6-5 few TGTGCCAGCAGTCGGCCCGGGACAGGGTTCCACGAGCAGTACTTC CASSRPGTGFHEQYF
TRBJ2-5 TRBD2 TRBV7-2 . TGTGCCAGCAGCAATGGACTAGCGGGAGGGAGGGAGACCCAGTACTTC CASSNGLAGGRETQYF
TRBJ2-3 . TRBV20-1 . TGCAGTGCTAGACTCGACCGACTAGTTGAACTCACAGATACGCAGTATTTT CSARLDRLVELTDTQYF